This is a list of T cell receptor beta chains from one sample in a study of PD-1 blockade in classical Hodgkin lymphoma. Profiled with immunoSEQ multiplex PCR; TCRdb holds only in-frame clones, not every one. The repertoire has about 98,000 clones, more than 80% of them found once; the top ten carry about 15%. The material was peripheral blood mononuclear cells (PBMCs), obtained before the second cycle of nivolumab. These TCRs come from a human donor with classical Hodgkin lymphoma. Both conserved end residues are part of each CDR3. The order of the fields is D gene, clone size, V gene, J gene, CDR3 DNA, CDR3 protein. D genes are given only for firm matches. Some rows have no size entry. The others give once, few or many, or a class for an expanded clone.

>TRBD1|NA|TRBV7-9|TRBJ2-1
TGTGCCAGCGACAAAACAGGGGTACTGGGTGAGCAGTTCTTC
CASDKTGVLGEQFF
>NA|few|TRBV6-5|TRBJ1-2
TGTGCCAGCAGTTACTCAGGGGCCAGGCCATCCTATGGCTACACCTTC
CASSYSGARPSYGYTF
>NA|once|TRBV28|TRBJ2-6
TGTGCCAGCAACGGGGCCAACGTCCTGACTTTC
CASNGANVLTF
>TRBD2|NA|TRBV7-2|TRBJ2-2
TGTGCCAGCAGCTTAGTGGCTAGCGGGAGCGGGGAGCTGTTTTTT
CASSLVASGSGELFF
>TRBD1|NA|TRBV30|TRBJ1-1
TGTGCCTGGAGGGACAGGGGGCTGAACACTGAAGCTTTCTTT
CAWRDRGLNTEAFF
>NA|NA|TRBV9|TRBJ2-7
TGTGCCAGCAGCGTGGGATCGGGCTCCGGGCACGAGCAGTACTTC
CASSVGSGSGHEQYF
>NA|NA|TRBV11-2|TRBJ2-1
TGTGCCAGCAGCCCCTACCCGGGAAGTAGCTCCTACAATGAGCAGTTCTTC
CASSPYPGSSSYNEQFF
>TRBD2|NA|TRBV19|TRBJ2-3
TGTGCCAGTACCGGCCGCTCACTAGCGGGAGGGCAACGGAGGCAGTATTTT
CASTGRSLAGGQRRQYF
>NA|NA|TRBV6-6|TRBJ2-2
TGTGCCAGCAGCCCAATTACCGGGGAGCTGTTTTTT
CASSPITGELFF
>NA|NA|TRBV4-2|TRBJ1-1
TGTGCCAGCAGCCAAGCCGGGGCAGGGACTGAAGCTTTCTTT
CASSQAGAGTEAFF
>TRBD2|NA|TRBV5-1|TRBJ2-7
TGCGCCAGCAGCTCGCGACTAGCGGGTGGTTACGAGCAGTACTTC
CASSSRLAGGYEQYF
>NA|NA|TRBV27|TRBJ1-1
TGTGCCAGCAGTTTAGCGAGGGGATTGACTGAAGCTTTCTTT
CASSLARGLTEAFF
>NA|NA|TRBV11-1|TRBJ2-7
TGTGCCAGCAGCCCCGCCTACGAGCAGTACTTC
CASSPAYEQYF
>NA|NA|TRBV19|TRBJ2-6
TGTGCCAGTAGTATAGCGGTCAACTCTGGGGCCAACGTCCTGACTTTC
CASSIAVNSGANVLTF
>NA|NA|TRBV7-2|TRBJ1-6
TGTGCCAGCAGCTATGCGAATTCACCCCTCCACTTT
CASSYANSPLHF
>TRBD2|NA|TRBV10-2|TRBJ2-1
TGCGCCAGCAGTGAGGCTTGGCTAGCGGGAGCCAATGAGCAGTTCTTC
CASSEAWLAGANEQFF
>TRBD2|NA|TRBV7-2|TRBJ2-5
TGTGCCAGCAGCTTAGCGGGACTAGCGGGACAAGAGACCCAGTACTTC
CASSLAGLAGQETQYF
>TRBD2|NA|TRBV7-9|TRBJ2-3
TGTGCCAGCAGCTTAGTAGCGGGAGATATGGATACGCAGTATTTT
CASSLVAGDMDTQYF
>TRBD2|NA|TRBV7-9|TRBJ2-5
TGTGCCAGCAGCCAGGGACTAGGGGGCCAAGAGACCCAGTACTTC
CASSQGLGGQETQYF
>TRBD1|NA|TRBV5-6|TRBJ2-7
TGTGCCAGCAGAACTCCCGGGACAGGGGCTCGCGAGCAGTACTTC
CASRTPGTGAREQYF
>NA|NA|TRBV29-1|TRBJ2-3
TGCAGCGTTGACGAGGGCGGCACAGATACGCAGTATTTT
CSVDEGGTDTQYF
>TRBD1|NA|TRBV10-3|TRBJ1-2
TGTGCCATCAGTGGGAGAGACAGGGGTAGGGACTATGGCTACACCTTC
CAISGRDRGRDYGYTF
>TRBD2|few|TRBV5-4|TRBJ2-3
TGTGCCAGCAGCAGCTCGGCGGGAGGGCCCCCAGATACGCAGTATTTT
CASSSSAGGPPDTQYF
>TRBD2|NA|TRBV5-1|TRBJ2-7
TGCGCCAGCAGCTCCGGACTAGCGGCATACTACGAGCAGTACTTC
CASSSGLAAYYEQYF
>TRBD1|NA|TRBV6-1|TRBJ1-1
TGTGCCAGCAGTGAAGGACAGGGCGGCACTGAAGCTTTCTTT
CASSEGQGGTEAFF
>NA|NA|TRBV4-2|TRBJ1-2
TGTGCCAGCAGCCAAGCTGGGGCAGGCTACACCTTC
CASSQAGAGYTF
>TRBD1|NA|TRBV19|TRBJ1-1
TGTGCCAGTAGCCTACCGGGACAGGGAATGAACACTGAAGCTTTCTTT
CASSLPGQGMNTEAFF
>TRBD1|NA|TRBV10-3|TRBJ1-2
TGTGCCATCAGTGAGACCACAGGGGGGAACTATGGCTACACCTTC
CAISETTGGNYGYTF
>TRBD1|NA|TRBV30|TRBJ1-5
TGTGCCTGGGATGGGACAGGGGGATCGGAAAGCAATCAGCCCCAGCATTTT
CAWDGTGGSESNQPQHF
>NA|NA|TRBV10-3|TRBJ1-4
TGTGCCATCAGTCTCGGAAACGAAAAACTGTTTTTT
CAISLGNEKLFF
>TRBD2|NA|TRBV2|TRBJ2-3
TGTGCCACCACCCCAGTGGCGGGAGGTATCGCAGATACGCAGTATTTT
CATTPVAGGIADTQYF
>TRBD2|NA|TRBV7-2|TRBJ2-2
TGTGCCAGCAGCTTGAGGGCCGGGAGGTTGGGGTCCGGGGAGCTGTTTTTT
CASSLRAGRLGSGELFF
>TRBD1|NA|TRBV19|TRBJ2-5
TGTGCCAGTAGTAGCACAGGGGGCTTAGAGACCCAGTACTTC
CASSSTGGLETQYF
>NA|NA|TRBV5-1|TRBJ2-3
TGCGCCAGCAGCTCAATTAGCGGCAACACAGATACGCAGTATTTT
CASSSISGNTDTQYF
>NA|NA|TRBV7-3|TRBJ1-1
TGTGCCAGCAGCTTAAACCGGAACACTGAAGCTTTCTTT
CASSLNRNTEAFF
>TRBD1|NA|TRBV15|TRBJ2-7
TGTGCCACCAGCAGAGATTATGGGACAGGGTACGAGCAGTACTTC
CATSRDYGTGYEQYF
>NA|NA|TRBV2|TRBJ2-5
TGTGCCAGCAGTGGCTCGAGAGAGACCCAGTACTTC
CASSGSRETQYF
>TRBD1|many|TRBV27|TRBJ1-2
TGTGCCAGCAGTACCTGGACAGGGGGCCACTATGGCTACACCTTC
CASSTWTGGHYGYTF
>NA|NA|TRBV11-2|TRBJ1-2
TGTGCCAGCAGCTTAGGTGGGGGCGATGGCTACACCTTC
CASSLGGGDGYTF
>TRBD2|once|TRBV5-1|TRBJ2-1
TGCGCCAGCAGCTTGACTACGGGAGGGCCCAATGAGCAGTTCTTC
CASSLTTGGPNEQFF
>NA|NA|TRBV5-1|TRBJ1-1
TGCGCCAGCAGCTTGGGACTGAACACTGAAGCTTTCTTT
CASSLGLNTEAFF
>NA|NA|TRBV5-1|TRBJ2-5
TGCGCCAGCAGCTTCGAGGGCCTCCAAGAGACCCAGTACTTC
CASSFEGLQETQYF
>NA|NA|TRBV5-1|TRBJ1-3
TGCGCCAGCAGCCTCGGGGTCACCGAAGGAAACACCATATATTTT
CASSLGVTEGNTIYF
>NA|NA|TRBV29-1|TRBJ2-5
TGCAGCGTTCCCCATAATGGAGAGACCCAGTACTTC
CSVPHNGETQYF
>NA|NA|TRBV4-1|TRBJ1-1
TGCGCCAGCAGCCAAGGGTTTATGAACACTGAAGCTTTCTTT
CASSQGFMNTEAFF
>NA|NA|TRBV28|TRBJ2-5
TGTGCCAGCACCAGGGGAGGGCAAGAGACCCAGTACTTC
CASTRGGQETQYF
>NA|NA|TRBV7-9|TRBJ2-3
TGTGCCAGCAGGTACAGCACAGATACGCAGTATTTT
CASRYSTDTQYF
>NA|NA|TRBV6-1|TRBJ2-2
TGTGCCAGCAGGATGAACACCGGGGAGCTGTTTTTT
CASRMNTGELFF
>NA|NA|TRBV4-1|TRBJ2-5
TGCGCCAGCAGCCAAGGCCTGACTACCCAAGAGACCCAGTACTTC
CASSQGLTTQETQYF
>NA|NA|TRBV7-9|TRBJ2-1
TGTGCCAGCAGCCGGATGACCGACAATGAGCAGTTCTTC
CASSRMTDNEQFF
>NA|NA|TRBV19|TRBJ1-5
TGTGCCAGTAGTATCGGGCAGAACTTCAATCAGCCCCAGCATTTT
CASSIGQNFNQPQHF
>NA|NA|TRBV19|TRBJ1-5
TGTGCCAGTAGCATACTTATATCGCAGCCCCAGCATTTT
CASSILISQPQHF
>NA|NA|TRBV5-1|TRBJ2-1
TGCGCCAGCGCTGCTCTGGGAGACAATGAGCAGTTCTTC
CASAALGDNEQFF
>NA|NA|TRBV29-1|TRBJ2-1
TGCAGCGTTGCCAGTAGCTCCTACAATGAGCAGTTCTTC
CSVASSSYNEQFF
>NA|NA|TRBV21-1|TRBJ2-7
TGTGCCAGCAGCAACCCGGGACTAGGCCCCTACGAGCAGTACTTC
CASSNPGLGPYEQYF
>TRBD1|NA|TRBV7-9|TRBJ1-1
TGTGCCAGCAGCTATACAGGGGGCGCGCCTGAAGCTTTCTTT
CASSYTGGAPEAFF
>NA|NA|TRBV5-1|TRBJ2-1
TGCGCCAGCAGCTCCGGAGCCTACAATGAGCAGTTCTTC
CASSSGAYNEQFF
>TRBD1|few|TRBV27|TRBJ2-7
TGTGCCAGCAGTTTCTCCGGGACAGGGGGACGGGACGAGCAGTACTTC
CASSFSGTGGRDEQYF
>NA|NA|TRBV28|TRBJ2-7
TGTGCCAGCAGCCCCGGGGATTTCTACGAGCAGTACTTC
CASSPGDFYEQYF